This is a list of T cell receptor beta chains from one sample in a study of CD8+ T cells in alopecia areata. Assay used: immunoSEQ multiplex PCR; TCRdb lists only in-frame clones, some missing. In the table there are more than 95,000 clones, around 38% of which are singletons. The sequencing input was CD4+ T cells sorted from blood. The receptors here all came from a human donor with alopecia areata. Both conserved end residues are part of each CDR3. A D gene is named only where the DNA matches it firmly. Only part of the rows carry a size: once, few, many, or a class if the clone is expanded.

V gene: TRBV5-1
clone size: few
D gene: .
CDR3 length: 14
J gene: TRBJ1-5
CDR3 DNA: TGCGCCAGCAGCCCAGGATCAGGCAATCAGCCCCAGCATTTT
CDR3 protein: CASSPGSGNQPQHF

V gene: TRBV15
clone size: few
D gene: .
CDR3 length: 13
J gene: TRBJ1-1
CDR3 DNA: TGTGCCACCAGTCAACAGGTGAACACTGAAGCTTTCTTT
CDR3 protein: CATSQQVNTEAFF

V gene: TRBV29-1
clone size: .
D gene: TRBD1
CDR3 length: 14
J gene: TRBJ2-7
CDR3 DNA: TGCAGCGTTGGGGACAGCGCGAGCTCCTACGAGCAGTACTTC
CDR3 protein: CSVGDSASSYEQYF

V gene: TRBV7-9
clone size: few
D gene: TRBD1
CDR3 length: 16
J gene: TRBJ2-5
CDR3 DNA: TGTGCCAGCAGCTTAGGGGACAGGGGGCATCGTGAGACCCAGTACTTC
CDR3 protein: CASSLGDRGHRETQYF

V gene: TRBV5-1
clone size: once
D gene: TRBD1
CDR3 length: 15
J gene: TRBJ2-7
CDR3 DNA: TGCGCCAGCAGCCTGGAGGACAGGGGACCCTACGAGCAGTACTTC
CDR3 protein: CASSLEDRGPYEQYF

V gene: TRBV7-8
clone size: few
D gene: .
CDR3 length: 11
J gene: TRBJ1-2
CDR3 DNA: TGTGCCAGCAGCTTAAAAGGTGGCTACACCTTC
CDR3 protein: CASSLKGGYTF

V gene: TRBV2
clone size: .
D gene: .
CDR3 length: 11
J gene: TRBJ2-5
CDR3 DNA: TGTGCCAGCAGTCGGACGGAGACCCAGTACTTC
CDR3 protein: CASSRTETQYF

V gene: TRBV7-2
clone size: .
D gene: .
CDR3 length: 12
J gene: TRBJ1-1
CDR3 DNA: TGTGCCAGCAGCTTATACGAGGGTGTGGCTTTCTTT
CDR3 protein: CASSLYEGVAFF

V gene: TRBV30
clone size: .
D gene: TRBD2
CDR3 length: 16
J gene: TRBJ2-1
CDR3 DNA: TGTGCCTGGAGTTCCCCCGAAAGACTAGCTATAGGGGAGCAGTTCTTC
CDR3 protein: CAWSSPERLAIGEQFF

V gene: TRBV29-1
clone size: .
D gene: .
CDR3 length: 14
J gene: TRBJ2-1
CDR3 DNA: TGCAGCGTTGAAAGGGCAGGGGTTGATCACGAGCAGTTCTTC
CDR3 protein: CSVERAGVDHEQFF

V gene: TRBV5-6
clone size: .
D gene: TRBD1
CDR3 length: 17
J gene: TRBJ1-5
CDR3 DNA: TGTGCCAGCAGCTTGCGATTCGGGACAGCGAGCAATCAGCCCCAGCATTTT
CDR3 protein: CASSLRFGTASNQPQHF

V gene: TRBV25-1
clone size: .
D gene: .
CDR3 length: 14
J gene: TRBJ1-2
CDR3 DNA: TGTGCCAGCAGTGCGTTTGGGACTAACTATGGCTACACCTTC
CDR3 protein: CASSAFGTNYGYTF

V gene: TRBV29-1
clone size: few
D gene: .
CDR3 length: 13
J gene: TRBJ2-3
CDR3 DNA: TGCACTCATTCCCTAGCGTTATCAGATACGCAGTATTTT
CDR3 protein: CTHSLALSDTQYF

V gene: TRBV28
clone size: few
D gene: TRBD1
CDR3 length: 15
J gene: TRBJ2-6
CDR3 DNA: TGTGCCAGCAGGCCGACAGGGTCCGGGGCCAACGTCCTGACTTTC
CDR3 protein: CASRPTGSGANVLTF

V gene: TRBV7-9
clone size: .
D gene: .
CDR3 length: 12
J gene: TRBJ1-5
CDR3 DNA: TGTGCCAGCAGCTTATGGAACCAGCCCCAGCATTTT
CDR3 protein: CASSLWNQPQHF

V gene: TRBV30
clone size: .
D gene: .
CDR3 length: 11
J gene: TRBJ2-3
CDR3 DNA: TGTGCCTGGAGCCGCACAGATACGCAGTATTTT
CDR3 protein: CAWSRTDTQYF

V gene: TRBV29-1
clone size: few
D gene: .
CDR3 length: 12
J gene: TRBJ2-3
CDR3 DNA: TGCAGCGTTGAAACTAGCACAGATACGCAGTATTTT
CDR3 protein: CSVETSTDTQYF

V gene: TRBV6-5
clone size: few
D gene: TRBD2
CDR3 length: 16
J gene: TRBJ2-3
CDR3 DNA: TGTGCCAGCAGTTACTCTAGCGGGAGATCGGCAGATACGCAGTATTTT
CDR3 protein: CASSYSSGRSADTQYF

V gene: TRBV4-3
clone size: .
D gene: TRBD1
CDR3 length: 16
J gene: TRBJ2-5
CDR3 DNA: TGCGCCAGCAGCCAAGCATCCGGGACAGAACAAGAGACCCAGTACTTC
CDR3 protein: CASSQASGTEQETQYF

V gene: TRBV7-3
clone size: .
D gene: .
CDR3 length: 15
J gene: TRBJ2-7
CDR3 DNA: TGTGCCAGCAGCTTATACAGGGAGACAACCTACGAGCAGTACTTC
CDR3 protein: CASSLYRETTYEQYF

V gene: TRBV7-8
clone size: .
D gene: TRBD2
CDR3 length: 16
J gene: TRBJ2-2
CDR3 DNA: TGTGCCAACGGACTAGCGGGAGGGCCAGGATCCGGGGAGCTGTTTTTT
CDR3 protein: CANGLAGGPGSGELFF

V gene: TRBV28
clone size: few
D gene: .
CDR3 length: 16
J gene: TRBJ2-7
CDR3 DNA: TGTGCCAGCAGTCTCCCCACACGACTACCCCCCTACGAGCAGTACTTC
CDR3 protein: CASSLPTRLPPYEQYF

V gene: TRBV19
clone size: few
D gene: TRBD1
CDR3 length: 14
J gene: TRBJ2-7
CDR3 DNA: TGTGCCAGCAAACCGGGACAGGGTATATTCGAGCAGTACTTC
CDR3 protein: CASKPGQGIFEQYF

V gene: TRBV12-5
clone size: many
D gene: .
CDR3 length: 11
J gene: TRBJ1-3
CDR3 DNA: TGTGCTAGTGGCCAGGGTTCCACCATATATTTT
CDR3 protein: CASGQGSTIYF

V gene: TRBV30
clone size: .
D gene: .
CDR3 length: 16
J gene: TRBJ1-5
CDR3 DNA: TGTGCCTGGAGCTATCCCCATGGACGAGGCAATCAGCCCCAGCATTTT
CDR3 protein: CAWSYPHGRGNQPQHF

V gene: TRBV28
clone size: .
D gene: TRBD2
CDR3 length: 14
J gene: TRBJ2-7
CDR3 DNA: TGTGCCAGCAGGATAGCGGGTGACTCCTACGAGCAGTACTTC
CDR3 protein: CASRIAGDSYEQYF

V gene: TRBV7-9
clone size: few
D gene: .
CDR3 length: 12
J gene: TRBJ1-1
CDR3 DNA: TGTGCCAGCAGCACCCAGGACACTGAAGCTTTCTTT
CDR3 protein: CASSTQDTEAFF

V gene: TRBV18
clone size: .
D gene: TRBD1
CDR3 length: 16
J gene: TRBJ2-7
CDR3 DNA: TGTGCCAGCTCACTCGCCGGGACAGGGGATCTCAACGAGCAGTACTTC
CDR3 protein: CASSLAGTGDLNEQYF

V gene: TRBV5-1
clone size: .
D gene: TRBD2
CDR3 length: 16
J gene: TRBJ2-2
CDR3 DNA: TGCGCCAGCAGCTTGGAACTAGCGGCTCAGAACGGGGAGCTGTTTTTT
CDR3 protein: CASSLELAAQNGELFF

V gene: TRBV29-1
clone size: .
D gene: .
CDR3 length: 13
J gene: TRBJ1-1
CDR3 DNA: TGCAGCGTTGGCTCTGGAACGAACACTGAAGCTTTCTTT
CDR3 protein: CSVGSGTNTEAFF

V gene: TRBV19
clone size: many
D gene: .
CDR3 length: 13
J gene: TRBJ2-1
CDR3 DNA: TGTGCCAGTAGTATTGCCCGGGCTAATGAGCAGTTCTTC
CDR3 protein: CASSIARANEQFF